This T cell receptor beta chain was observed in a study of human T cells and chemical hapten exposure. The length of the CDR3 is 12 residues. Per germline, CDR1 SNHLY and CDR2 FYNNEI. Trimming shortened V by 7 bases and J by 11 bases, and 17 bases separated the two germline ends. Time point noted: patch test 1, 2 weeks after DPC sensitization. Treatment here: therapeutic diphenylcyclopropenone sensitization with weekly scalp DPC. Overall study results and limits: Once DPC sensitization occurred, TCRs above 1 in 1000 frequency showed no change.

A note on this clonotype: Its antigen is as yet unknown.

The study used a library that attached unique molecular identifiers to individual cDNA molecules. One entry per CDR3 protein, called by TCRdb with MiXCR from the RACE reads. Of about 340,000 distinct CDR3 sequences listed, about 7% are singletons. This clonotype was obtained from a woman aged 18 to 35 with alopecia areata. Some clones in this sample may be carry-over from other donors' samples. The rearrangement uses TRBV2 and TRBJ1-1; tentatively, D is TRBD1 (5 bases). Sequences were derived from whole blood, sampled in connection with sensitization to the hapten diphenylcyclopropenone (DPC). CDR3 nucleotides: TGTGCCAGCACCCCCGGCAGGGCGGACGCTTTCTTT. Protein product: CASTPGRADAFF. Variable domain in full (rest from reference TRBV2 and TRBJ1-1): EPEVTQTPSHQVTQMGQEVILRCVPISNHLYFYWYRQILGQKVEFLVSFYNNEISEKSEIFDDQFSVERPDGSNFTLKIRSTKLEDSAMYFCASTPGRADAFFGQGTRLTVV.